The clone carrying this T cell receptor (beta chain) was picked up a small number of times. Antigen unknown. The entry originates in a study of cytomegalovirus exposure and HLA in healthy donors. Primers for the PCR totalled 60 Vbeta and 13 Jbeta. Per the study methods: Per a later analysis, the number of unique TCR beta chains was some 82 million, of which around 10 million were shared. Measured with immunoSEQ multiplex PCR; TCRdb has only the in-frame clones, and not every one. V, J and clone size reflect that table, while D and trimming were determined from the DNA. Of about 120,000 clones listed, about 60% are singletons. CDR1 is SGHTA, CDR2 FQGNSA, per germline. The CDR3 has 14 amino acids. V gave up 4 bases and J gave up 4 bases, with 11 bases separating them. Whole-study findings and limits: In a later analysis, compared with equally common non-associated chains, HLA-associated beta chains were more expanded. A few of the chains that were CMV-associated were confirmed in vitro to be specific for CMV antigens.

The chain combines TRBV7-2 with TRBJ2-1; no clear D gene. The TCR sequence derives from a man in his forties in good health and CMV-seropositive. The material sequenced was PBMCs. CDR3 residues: CASSSTYEYNEQFF. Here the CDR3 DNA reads TGTGCCAGCAGCTCCACCTACGAGTACAATGAGCAGTTCTTC.